This record concerns one T cell receptor beta chain sequence. The method was immunoSEQ multiplex PCR; TCRdb's version includes in-frame clones alone and lacks a portion of them. Seen here are 200,000 to 250,000 clones, roughly nine tenths observed once, and the top ten hold about 2.2%. The junction had 9 bases not matched to a gene; V was cut back by 1 base and J by 4 bases. The CDR3 has 16 amino acids. The V gene's germline CDR1 is LGHNA and CDR2 YSLEER. These data come from a study of blood T cell repertoires in COVID-19. The TCR comes from a woman aged 45-59 years with acute or convalescent COVID-19. Sequencing was carried out using peripheral blood. The chain recombines TRBV4-3 with TRBJ2-7; TRBD2 matches 8 bases. CDR3 nucleotides: TGCGCCAGCAGCCAAGGCCGGTATAGCGGGGCATACGAGCAGTACTTC. It yields the protein CASSQGRYSGAYEQYF.